This T cell receptor beta chain was retrieved from a study of Ad26.COV2.S vaccination and SARS-CoV-2 variants. Treatment: some 20 received Ad26.COV2.S at low or high dose, single or two shots; 5 received placebo; per-sample allocation not given. Day 63 following the first vaccine or placebo injection was when the samples were taken. Measured with immunoSEQ multiplex PCR; TCRdb has only the in-frame clones, and not every one. This sample has some 350,000 clones, with roughly 90% found just once. The germline V gene has CDR1 LGHNT and CDR2 FRNRAP. The CDR3 runs to 13 residues. V dropped 5 bases and J dropped 4 bases, with 10 bases sitting between them.

This specimen was peripheral blood, taken in a trial of Ad26.COV2.S vaccine versus placebo. The receptor comes from a person aged 18 to 59 who received the Ad26.COV2.S COVID-19 vaccine or a placebo. The V call is TRBV12-5, the J call TRBJ2-3; D is uncertain. CDR3 protein: CASGIRTPDTQYF. The CDR3 DNA reads TGTGCTAGTGGTATCAGGACCCCAGATACGCAGTATTTT.